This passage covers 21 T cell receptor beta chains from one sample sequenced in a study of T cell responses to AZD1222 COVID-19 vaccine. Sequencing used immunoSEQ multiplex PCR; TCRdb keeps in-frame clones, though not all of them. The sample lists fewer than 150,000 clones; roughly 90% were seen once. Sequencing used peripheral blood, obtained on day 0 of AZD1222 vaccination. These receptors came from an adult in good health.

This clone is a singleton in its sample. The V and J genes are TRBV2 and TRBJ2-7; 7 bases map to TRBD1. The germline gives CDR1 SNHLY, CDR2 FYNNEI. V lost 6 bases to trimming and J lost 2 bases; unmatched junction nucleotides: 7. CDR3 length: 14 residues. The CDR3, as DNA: TGTGCCAGCAGGGCGGCGGACAGGACCTACGAGCAGTACTTC. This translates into CASRAADRTYEQYF.

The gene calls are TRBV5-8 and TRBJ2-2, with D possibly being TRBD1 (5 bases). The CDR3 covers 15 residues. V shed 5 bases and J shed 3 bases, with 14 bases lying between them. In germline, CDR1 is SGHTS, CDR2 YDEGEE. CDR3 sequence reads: CASSAQGTDTGELFF. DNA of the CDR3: TGTGCCAGCAGTGCGCAGGGAACGGACACCGGGGAGCTGTTTTTT. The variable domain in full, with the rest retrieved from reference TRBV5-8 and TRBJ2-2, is EAGVTQSPTHLIKTRGQQATLRCSPISGHTSVYWYQQALGLGLQFLLWYDEGEERNRGNFPPRFSGRQFPNYSSELNVNALELEDSALYLCASSAQGTDTGELFFGEGSRLTVL.

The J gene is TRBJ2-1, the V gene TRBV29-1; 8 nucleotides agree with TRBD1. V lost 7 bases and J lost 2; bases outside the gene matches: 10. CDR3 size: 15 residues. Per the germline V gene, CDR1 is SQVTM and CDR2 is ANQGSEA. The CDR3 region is CSDHPTGATYNEQFF. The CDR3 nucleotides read TGCAGCGATCACCCGACAGGGGCGACCTACAATGAGCAGTTCTTC.

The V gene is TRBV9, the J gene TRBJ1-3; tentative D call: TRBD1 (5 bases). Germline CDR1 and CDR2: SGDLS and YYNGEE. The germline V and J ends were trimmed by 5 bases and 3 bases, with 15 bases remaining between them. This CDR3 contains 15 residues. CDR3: CASREGPGGGNTIYF. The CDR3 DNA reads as TGTGCCAGCAGGGAGGGGCCGGGTGGTGGAAACACCATATATTTT.

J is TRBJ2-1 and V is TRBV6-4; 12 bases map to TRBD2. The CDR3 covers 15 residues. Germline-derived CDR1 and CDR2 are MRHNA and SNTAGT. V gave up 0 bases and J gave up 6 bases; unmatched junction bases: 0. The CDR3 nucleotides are TGTGCCAGCAGTGACTCGACTAGCGGGAGCAATGAGCAGTTCTTC. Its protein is CASSDSTSGSNEQFF.

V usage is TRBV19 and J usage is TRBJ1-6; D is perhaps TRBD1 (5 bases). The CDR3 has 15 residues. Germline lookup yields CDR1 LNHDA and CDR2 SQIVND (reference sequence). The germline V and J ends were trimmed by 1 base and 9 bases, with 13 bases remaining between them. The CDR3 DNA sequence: TGTGCCAGTAGTATAGTAGACAGCCTACTTTCACCCCTCCACTTT. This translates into CASSIVDSLLSPLHF.

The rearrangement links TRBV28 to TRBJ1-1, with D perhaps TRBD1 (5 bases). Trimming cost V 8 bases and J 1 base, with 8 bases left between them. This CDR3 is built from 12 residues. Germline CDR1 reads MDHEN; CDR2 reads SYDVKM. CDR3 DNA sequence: TGTGCCAGCGACGGGGCGAACACTGAAGCTTTCTTT. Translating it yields CASDGANTEAFF.

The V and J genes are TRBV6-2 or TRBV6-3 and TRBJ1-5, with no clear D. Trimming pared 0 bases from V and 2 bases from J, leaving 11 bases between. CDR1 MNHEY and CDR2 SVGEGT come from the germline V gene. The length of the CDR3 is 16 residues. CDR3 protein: CASSYSRGIGNQPQHF. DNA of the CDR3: TGTGCCAGCAGTTACTCGAGAGGGATTGGCAATCAGCCCCAGCATTTT.

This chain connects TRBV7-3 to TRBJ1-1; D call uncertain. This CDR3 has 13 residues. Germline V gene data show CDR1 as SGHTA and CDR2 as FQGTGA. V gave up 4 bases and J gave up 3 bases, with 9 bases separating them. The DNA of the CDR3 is TGTGCCAGCAGCTCTTACAAGGACACTGAAGCTTTCTTT. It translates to CASSSYKDTEAFF.

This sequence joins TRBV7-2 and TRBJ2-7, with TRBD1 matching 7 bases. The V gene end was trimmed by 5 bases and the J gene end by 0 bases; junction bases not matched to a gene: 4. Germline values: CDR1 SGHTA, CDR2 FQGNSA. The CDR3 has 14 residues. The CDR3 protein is CASSKDRVSYEQYF. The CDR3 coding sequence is TGTGCCAGCAGCAAAGACAGGGTCTCCTACGAGCAGTACTTC.

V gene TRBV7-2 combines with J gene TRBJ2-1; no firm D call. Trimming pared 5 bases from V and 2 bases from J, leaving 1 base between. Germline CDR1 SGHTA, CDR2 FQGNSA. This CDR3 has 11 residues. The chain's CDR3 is CASSPYNEQFF. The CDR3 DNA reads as TGTGCCAGCAGCCCCTACAATGAGCAGTTCTTC.

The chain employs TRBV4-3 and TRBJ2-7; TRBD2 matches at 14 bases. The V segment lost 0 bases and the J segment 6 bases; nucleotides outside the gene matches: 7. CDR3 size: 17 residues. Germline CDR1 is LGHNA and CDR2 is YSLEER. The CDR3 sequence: CASSQDSRGLAGGEQYF. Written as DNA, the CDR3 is TGCGCCAGCAGCCAAGATAGTCGTGGACTAGCGGGGGGCGAGCAGTACTTC.

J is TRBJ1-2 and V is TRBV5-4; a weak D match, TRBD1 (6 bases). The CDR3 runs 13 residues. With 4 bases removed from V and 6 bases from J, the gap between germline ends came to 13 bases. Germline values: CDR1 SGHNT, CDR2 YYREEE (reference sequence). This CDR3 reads CASSPRAGDGYTF. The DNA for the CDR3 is TGTGCCAGCAGCCCCCGGGCAGGGGATGGCTACACCTTC. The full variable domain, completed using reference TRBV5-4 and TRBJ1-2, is ETGVTQSPTHLIKTRGQQVTLRCSSQSGHNTVSWYQQALGQGPQFIFQYYREEENGRGNFPPRFSGLQFPNYSSELNVNALELDDSALYLCASSPRAGDGYTFGSGTRLTVV.

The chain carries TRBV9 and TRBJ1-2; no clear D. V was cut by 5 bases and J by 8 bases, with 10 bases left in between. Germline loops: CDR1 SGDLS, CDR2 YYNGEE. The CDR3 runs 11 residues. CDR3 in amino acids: CASRAERGYTF. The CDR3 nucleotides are TGTGCCAGCAGGGCTGAACGAGGCTACACCTTC.

CDR3 sequence: CASSFYLNTEAFF. CDR3 DNA: TGTGCCAGCAGTTTCTATCTTAACACTGAAGCTTTCTTT. The chain recombines TRBV28 with TRBJ1-1; no firm D call. Trimming left V 3 bases short and J 2 bases short, with 7 bases between. Germline V lookup: CDR1 MDHEN, CDR2 SYDVKM. This CDR3 comprises 13 residues.

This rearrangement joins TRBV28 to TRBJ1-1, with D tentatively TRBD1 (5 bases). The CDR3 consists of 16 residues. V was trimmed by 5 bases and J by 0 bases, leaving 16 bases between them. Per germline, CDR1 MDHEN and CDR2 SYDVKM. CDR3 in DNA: TGTGCCAGCAGTCCCCCAGAAGGGGCCATGAACACTGAAGCTTTCTTT. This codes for CASSPPEGAMNTEAFF.

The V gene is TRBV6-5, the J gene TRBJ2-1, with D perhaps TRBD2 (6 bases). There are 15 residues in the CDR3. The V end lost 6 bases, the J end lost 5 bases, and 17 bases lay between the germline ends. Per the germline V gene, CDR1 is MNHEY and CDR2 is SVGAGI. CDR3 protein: CASRNKGGRNNEQFF. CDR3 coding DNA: TGTGCCAGCAGGAACAAGGGAGGACGCAACAATGAGCAGTTCTTC.

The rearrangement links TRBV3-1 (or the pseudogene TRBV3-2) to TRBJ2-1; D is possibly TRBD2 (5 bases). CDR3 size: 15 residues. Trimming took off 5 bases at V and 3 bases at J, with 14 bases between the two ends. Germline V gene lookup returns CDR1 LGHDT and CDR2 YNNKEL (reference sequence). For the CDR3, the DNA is TGTGCCAGCAGCTTTCGAGAAGACTACTACAATGAGCAGTTCTTC. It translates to CASSFREDYYNEQFF.

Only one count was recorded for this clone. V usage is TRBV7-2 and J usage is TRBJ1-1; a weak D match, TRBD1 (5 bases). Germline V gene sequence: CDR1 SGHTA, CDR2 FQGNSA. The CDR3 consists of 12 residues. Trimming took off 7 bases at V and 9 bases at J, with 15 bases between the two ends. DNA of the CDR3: TGTGCCAGCACCTGGTCGCGGGACCAAGCTTTCTTT. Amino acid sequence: CASTWSRDQAFF.

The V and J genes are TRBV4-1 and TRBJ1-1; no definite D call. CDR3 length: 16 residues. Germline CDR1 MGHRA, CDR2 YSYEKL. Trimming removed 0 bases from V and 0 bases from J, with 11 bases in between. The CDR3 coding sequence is TGCGCCAGCAGCCAAGATGCCCTGGGTATGAACACTGAAGCTTTCTTT. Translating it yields CASSQDALGMNTEAFF.

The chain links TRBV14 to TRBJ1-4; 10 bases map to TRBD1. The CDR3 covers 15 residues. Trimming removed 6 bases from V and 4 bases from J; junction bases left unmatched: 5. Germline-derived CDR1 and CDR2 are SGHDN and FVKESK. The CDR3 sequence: CASRRQGAGNEKLFF. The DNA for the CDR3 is TGTGCCAGCAGACGACAGGGGGCGGGTAATGAAAAACTGTTTTTT.